These 21 T cell receptor beta chains were sequenced from one sample in a study of T-cell reconstitution after alpha-beta-depleted transplantation in children. It was with unique molecular identifiers that the TCRbeta library was prepared. TCRdb reprocessed the PCR reads via MiXCR and lists one record per CDR3 protein. The sample lists 45,000 to 55,000 distinct CDR3 sequences, nearly 9.5% occurring once. The material sequenced was PBMCs, mostly from graft donor cells, taken 60 days after TCRalphabeta/CD19-depleted stem cell transplant. The receptor source for this set is a male patient aged 2 to 9 who had a stem cell transplant for chronic granulomatous disease, so the T cells may come from the graft donor.

The chain is built from TRBV6-5 and TRBJ1-5; D remains unclear. CDR1 and CDR2 (germline): MNHEY, SVGAGI. V shed 2 bases and J shed 2 bases, with 13 bases lying between them. The CDR3 totals 16 residues. The CDR3 protein is CASSYGRELGNQPQHF. In nucleotides, the CDR3 is TGTGCCAGCAGTTACGGGCGGGAGTTGGGCAATCAGCCCCAGCATTTT.

This clonotype was counted at least ten times. The chain links TRBV10-2 to TRBJ1-5; D uncertain. This CDR3 has 15 amino acids. Trimming took 2 bases from V and 4 from J, leaving 12 bases between them. Germline CDR1 reads WSHSY; CDR2 reads SAAADI. Written as DNA, the CDR3 is TGCGCCAGCAGTGAGCGGGGTCCGGGGAATCAGCCCCAGCATTTT. It codes for CASSERGPGNQPQHF.

The chain employs TRBV5-1 and TRBJ2-2; possibly TRBD1 or TRBD2 for D (5 bases each). V lost 1 base and J lost 4, with 14 bases in between. This CDR3 spans 16 amino acids. CDR1 and CDR2 from the germline V gene are SGHRS and YFSETQ. CDR3 nucleotide sequence: TGCGCCAGCAGCTTGAGCGTTACAGGAGGCACCGGGGAGCTGTTTTTT. Translated: CASSLSVTGGTGELFF.

This clonotype was found many times. This chain links TRBV19 with TRBJ2-7; D may be TRBD1 or TRBD2 (5 bases each). Germline loops: CDR1 LNHDA, CDR2 SQIVND (reference sequence). V dropped 3 bases and J dropped 4 bases, with 16 bases sitting between them. This CDR3 is 15 amino acids long. CDR3 sequence (DNA): TGTGCCAGTAGTATTCTTCGTGGGACCACGTACGAGCAGTACTTC. It yields the protein CASSILRGTTYEQYF.

This clonotype appeared many times. The genes are TRBV14 and TRBJ2-4; D is perhaps TRBD1 or TRBD2 (5 bases each). V gave up 5 bases and J gave up 1 base, with 15 bases separating them. This CDR3 has 16 residues. CDR1 is SGHDN, CDR2 FVKESK, per germline. CDR3 amino acids: CASSATGQYAKNIQYF. In DNA, the CDR3 is TGTGCCAGCAGCGCGACGGGGCAGTACGCCAAAAACATTCAGTACTTC. The full variable domain, rest sourced from reference TRBV14 and TRBJ2-4, is EAGVTQFPSHSVIEKGQTVTLRCDPISGHDNLYWYRRVMGKEIKFLLHFVKESKQDESGMPNNRFLAERTGGTYSTLKVQPAELEDSGVYFCASSATGQYAKNIQYFGAGTRLSVL.

This clonotype showed up many times. The V and J genes are TRBV7-2 and TRBJ2-2; D unclear. Trimming cost V 1 base and J 7 bases, with 4 bases left between them. This CDR3 spans 12 amino acids. Germline assignment: CDR1 SGHTA and CDR2 FQGNSA. This chain's CDR3 is CASSLDIGELFF. As DNA, the CDR3 is TGTGCCAGCAGCTTAGATATCGGGGAGCTGTTTTTT.

There are many counts of this clonotype. This chain links TRBV7-2 with TRBJ1-2, with D possibly TRBD1 on 6 matching bases. The length of the CDR3 is 12 residues. CDR1 is SGHTA, CDR2 FQGNSA, per germline. Trimming took off 5 bases at V and 8 bases at J, with 12 bases between the two ends. CDR3 protein: CASSARTDGYTF. The DNA for the CDR3 is TGTGCCAGCAGCGCTCGGACAGACGGCTACACCTTC.

The table lists this clonotype with many counts. The V gene is TRBV27, the J gene TRBJ2-5, with a tentative D call TRBD1 (6 bases). The V gene lost 1 base and the J gene lost 5 bases, with 14 bases spanning the gap. Per the germline V gene, CDR1 is MNHEY and CDR2 is SMNVEV (reference sequence). CDR3 length: 15 amino acids. The CDR3 nucleotides read TGTGCCAGCAGTTTATTCAGGGGCTTAGGGGAGACCCAGTACTTC. Translating gives CASSLFRGLGETQYF.

Ten or more counts support this clonotype. The chain recombines TRBV20-1 with TRBJ2-2; D unclear. This CDR3 contains 15 residues. Germline-derived CDR1 and CDR2 are DFQATT and SNEGSKA (reference sequence). Trimming removed 4 bases from V and 7 bases from J, with 19 bases in between. CDR3 nucleotide sequence: TGCAGTGCTATGGAAGGGCCCCAAATGGGCGGGGAGCTGTTTTTT. Residues: CSAMEGPQMGGELFF.

This clonotype was detected many times. V usage is TRBV15 and J usage is TRBJ2-2, with D unresolved. The germline gives CDR1 LNHNV, CDR2 YYDKDF (reference sequence). CDR3 length: 13 amino acids. V was trimmed by 5 bases and J by 7 bases, leaving 11 bases between them. This CDR3 reads CATSWDLGGELFF. The DNA for the CDR3 is TGTGCCACCAGCTGGGATCTCGGCGGGGAGCTGTTTTTT.

This clonotype appeared many times. The genes are TRBV20-1 and TRBJ1-1, with 7 positions matching TRBD1. This CDR3 region has 12 residues. CDR1 and CDR2 (germline): DFQATT, SNEGSKA (reference sequence). Trimming at V came to 5 bases and at J to 4 bases, leaving 4 bases not matched to a gene. The CDR3, as DNA: TGCAGTGCTTTCAGGGGGACCACTGAAGCTTTCTTT. Translating gives CSAFRGTTEAFF.

This clonotype was recorded many times. V is TRBV20-1 and J is TRBJ2-5, with D tentatively TRBD1 or TRBD2 (5 bases each). CDR1 and CDR2 from the germline V gene are DFQATT and SNEGSKA (reference sequence). V lost 0 bases, J lost 4 bases, and 15 bases lay in between. The CDR3 is 15 amino acids. The CDR3 DNA is TGCAGTGCTAGAGATCGTGGCAGGGCGGGAGAGACCCAGTACTTC. It is translated as CSARDRGRAGETQYF.

This chain connects TRBV7-3 to TRBJ1-1; TRBD1 agrees at 9 bases. This CDR3 is 13 amino acids long. Trimming removed 5 bases from V and 4 bases from J; junction bases left unmatched: 2. Germline assignment: CDR1 SGHTA and CDR2 FQGTGA. The chain's CDR3 is CASSLTGGTEAFF. CDR3 nucleotides: TGTGCCAGCAGCCTGACAGGGGGCACTGAAGCTTTCTTT.

This clonotype was recorded at least ten times. The V and J genes are TRBV29-1 and TRBJ2-1; 7 bases agree with TRBD1. Per the germline V gene, CDR1 is SQVTM and CDR2 is ANQGSEA. The CDR3 consists of 14 residues. Trimming removed 4 bases from V and 7 bases from J; junction bases left unmatched: 10. Here the CDR3 reads CSVGGTASGNEQFF. CDR3 sequence (DNA): TGCAGCGTTGGAGGGACAGCCTCGGGGAATGAGCAGTTCTTC.

Ten or more counts support this clonotype. The V and J genes are TRBV7-2 and TRBJ2-4; TRBD2 aligns across 9 bases. Germline assignment: CDR1 SGHTA and CDR2 FQGNSA. V gave up 4 bases and J gave up 6 bases; unmatched junction bases: 4. The CDR3 spans 14 residues. The CDR3: CASSSLAGANIQYF. The CDR3 DNA reads TGTGCCAGCAGCTCATTAGCGGGAGCAAACATTCAGTACTTC.

The genes are TRBV7-8 and TRBJ2-5; D is unresolved. V gave up 5 bases and J gave up 4 bases, with 8 bases separating them. CDR3 length: 12 amino acids. The germline V gene encodes CDR1 SGHVS and CDR2 FQNEAQ. Written as DNA, the CDR3 is TGTGCCAGCAGCCAGGTGGGAGAGACCCAGTACTTC. Translation gives CASSQVGETQYF.

This clonotype appeared many times. The chain uses TRBV27 and TRBJ2-7, with D tentatively TRBD1 (6 bases). Trimming pared 4 bases from V and 5 bases from J, leaving 12 bases between. CDR1 and CDR2 (germline): MNHEY, SMNVEV (reference sequence). The CDR3 runs 13 residues. CDR3 sequence (DNA): TGTGCCAGCAGTTCCAACAGGGTCCACGAGCAGTACTTC. This sequence encodes CASSSNRVHEQYF.

This clonotype was seen many times. The CDR3 reads CASSSGQSNYGYTF. CDR3 sequence (DNA): TGTGCCAGCAGTTCCGGACAGTCGAACTATGGCTACACCTTC. This sequence joins TRBV12-3 or TRBV12-4 and TRBJ1-2; tentatively, D is TRBD1 (6 bases). There are 14 residues in the CDR3. The V end lost 4 bases, the J end lost 2 bases, and 11 bases lay between the germline ends.

This clonotype was counted ten times or more. The chain combines TRBV4-1 with TRBJ1-1; tentative D call: TRBD1 (6 bases). V was clipped by 5 bases and J by 5 bases, with 24 bases between them. Germline CDR1 MGHRA, CDR2 YSYEKL. CDR3 length equals 17 residues. CDR3 DNA: TGCGCCAGCAGCTTTATCGATACAGGGCTTGTGGATACTGAAGCTTTCTTT. Its protein product is CASSFIDTGLVDTEAFF.

This clonotype was observed many times. The chain has TRBV20-1 and TRBJ2-3, with 8 bases that match TRBD1. This CDR3 is 18 amino acids long. J lost 2 bases, V lost 1 base, and 14 bases had no gene match. Per the germline V gene, CDR1 is DFQATT and CDR2 is SNEGSKA (reference sequence). CDR3 sequence reads: CSARVLPRTGSSTDTQYF. The CDR3, as DNA: TGCAGTGCTAGAGTCCTTCCCAGGACAGGGTCATCCACAGATACGCAGTATTTT.

The rearrangement joins TRBV12-3 or TRBV12-4 to TRBJ2-3; D is uncertain. Trimming shortened V by 8 bases and J by 2 bases, and 14 bases separated the two germline ends. The CDR3 extends over 14 amino acids. The CDR3 DNA reads TGTGCCAGCGGGTACGCGATATCCACAGATACGCAGTATTTT. Its protein product is CASGYAISTDTQYF.